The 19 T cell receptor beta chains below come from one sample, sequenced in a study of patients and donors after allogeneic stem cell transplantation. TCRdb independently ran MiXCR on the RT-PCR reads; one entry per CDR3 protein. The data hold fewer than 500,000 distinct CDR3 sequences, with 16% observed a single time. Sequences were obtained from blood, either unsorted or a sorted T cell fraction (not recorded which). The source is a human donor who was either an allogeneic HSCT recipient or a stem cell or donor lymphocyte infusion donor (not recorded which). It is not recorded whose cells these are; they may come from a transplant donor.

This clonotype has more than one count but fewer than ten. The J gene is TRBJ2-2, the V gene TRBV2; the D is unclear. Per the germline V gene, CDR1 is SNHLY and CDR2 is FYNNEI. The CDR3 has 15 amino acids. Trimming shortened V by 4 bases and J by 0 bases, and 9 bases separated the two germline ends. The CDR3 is CASSGRTANTGELFF. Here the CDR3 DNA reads TGTGCCAGCAGTGGGCGGACCGCGAACACCGGGGAGCTGTTTTTT.

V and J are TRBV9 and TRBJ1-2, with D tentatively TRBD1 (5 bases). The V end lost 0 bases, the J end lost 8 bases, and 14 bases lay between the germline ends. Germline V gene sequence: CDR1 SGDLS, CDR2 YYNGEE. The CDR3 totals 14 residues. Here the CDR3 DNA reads TGTGCCAGCAGCGTAGGTCTGGGTCGGGGCGGCTACACCTTC. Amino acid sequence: CASSVGLGRGGYTF.

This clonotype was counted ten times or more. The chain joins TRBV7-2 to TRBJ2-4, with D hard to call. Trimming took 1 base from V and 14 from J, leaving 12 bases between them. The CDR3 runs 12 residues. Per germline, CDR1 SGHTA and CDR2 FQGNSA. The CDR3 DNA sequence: TGTGCCAGCAGCTTAGATCAGGTGTCCAAGTACTTC. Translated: CASSLDQVSKYF.

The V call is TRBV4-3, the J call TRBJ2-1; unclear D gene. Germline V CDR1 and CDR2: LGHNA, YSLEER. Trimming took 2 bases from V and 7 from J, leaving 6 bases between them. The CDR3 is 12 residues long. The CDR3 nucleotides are TGCGCCAGCAGCCAAAGCCCGAATGAGCAGTTCTTC. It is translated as CASSQSPNEQFF.

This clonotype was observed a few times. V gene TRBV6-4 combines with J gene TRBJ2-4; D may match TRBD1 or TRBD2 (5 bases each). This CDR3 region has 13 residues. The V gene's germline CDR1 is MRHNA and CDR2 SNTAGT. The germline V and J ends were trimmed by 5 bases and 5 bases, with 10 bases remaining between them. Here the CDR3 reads CASSPGPENIQYF. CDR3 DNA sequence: TGTGCCAGCAGTCCGGGACCTGAAAACATTCAGTACTTC.

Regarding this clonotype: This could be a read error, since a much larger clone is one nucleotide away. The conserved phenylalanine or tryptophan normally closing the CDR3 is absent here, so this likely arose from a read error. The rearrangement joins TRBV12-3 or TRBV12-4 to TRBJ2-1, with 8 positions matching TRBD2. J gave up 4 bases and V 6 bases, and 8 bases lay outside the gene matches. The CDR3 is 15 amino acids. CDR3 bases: TGTGCCAGCAGCCAAAGCGGGAGTTCTTACAATGAGCAGTTCCTC. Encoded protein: CASSQSGSSYNEQFL.

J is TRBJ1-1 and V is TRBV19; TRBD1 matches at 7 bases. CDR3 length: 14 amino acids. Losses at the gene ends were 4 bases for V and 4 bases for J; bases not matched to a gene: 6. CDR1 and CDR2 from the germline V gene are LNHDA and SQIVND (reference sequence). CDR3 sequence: CASSTRTGRTEAFF. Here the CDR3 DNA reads TGTGCCAGTAGTACGCGGACAGGCCGCACTGAAGCTTTCTTT.

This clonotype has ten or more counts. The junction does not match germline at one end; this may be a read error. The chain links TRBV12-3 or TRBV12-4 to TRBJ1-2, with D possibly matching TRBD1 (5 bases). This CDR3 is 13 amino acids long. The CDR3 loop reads CASRTRVGYGFTF. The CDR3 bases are TGTGCCAGCAGAACCAGGGTAGGGTATGGCTTCACCTTC.

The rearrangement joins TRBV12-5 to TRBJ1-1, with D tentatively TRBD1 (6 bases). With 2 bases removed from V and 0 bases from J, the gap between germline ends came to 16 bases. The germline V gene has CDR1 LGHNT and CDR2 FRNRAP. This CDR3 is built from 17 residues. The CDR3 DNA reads TGTGCTAGTGGTTTGATCACAGGGAAAAGGATGAACACTGAAGCTTTCTTT. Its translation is CASGLITGKRMNTEAFF.

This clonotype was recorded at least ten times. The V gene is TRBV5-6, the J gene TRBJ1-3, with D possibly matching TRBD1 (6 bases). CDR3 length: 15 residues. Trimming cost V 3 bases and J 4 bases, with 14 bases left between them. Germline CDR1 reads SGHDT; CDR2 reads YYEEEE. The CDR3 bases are TGTGCCAGCAGCTACAGATCAGGGGTCGGAAACACCATATATTTT. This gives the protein CASSYRSGVGNTIYF. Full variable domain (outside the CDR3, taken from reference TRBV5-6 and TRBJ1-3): DAGVTQSPTHLIKTRGQQVTLRCSPKSGHDTVSWYQQALGQGPQFIFQYYEEEERQRGNFPDRFSGHQFPNYSSELNVNALLLGDSALYLCASSYRSGVGNTIYFGEGSWLTVV.

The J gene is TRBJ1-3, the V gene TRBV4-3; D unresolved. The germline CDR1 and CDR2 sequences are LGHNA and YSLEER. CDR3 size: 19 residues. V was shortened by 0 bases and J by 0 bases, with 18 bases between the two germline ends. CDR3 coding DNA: TGCGCCAGCAGCCAAGAGTTAGTACCCCTCAAGAGCTCTGGAAACACCATATATTTT. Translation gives CASSQELVPLKSSGNTIYF.

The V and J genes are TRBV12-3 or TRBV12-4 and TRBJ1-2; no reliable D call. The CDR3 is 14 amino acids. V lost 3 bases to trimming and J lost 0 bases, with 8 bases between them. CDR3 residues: CASSFAAANYGYTF. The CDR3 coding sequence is TGTGCCAGCAGTTTTGCGGCGGCTAACTATGGCTACACCTTC.

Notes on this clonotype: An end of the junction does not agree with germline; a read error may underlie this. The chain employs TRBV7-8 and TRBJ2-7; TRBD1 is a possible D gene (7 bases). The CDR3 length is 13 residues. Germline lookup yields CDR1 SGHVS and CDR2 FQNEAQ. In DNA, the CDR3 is TGTGCCAGCACCTTAAGACAGGGAGGCGAGCAGTACTTC. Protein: CASTLRQGGEQYF.

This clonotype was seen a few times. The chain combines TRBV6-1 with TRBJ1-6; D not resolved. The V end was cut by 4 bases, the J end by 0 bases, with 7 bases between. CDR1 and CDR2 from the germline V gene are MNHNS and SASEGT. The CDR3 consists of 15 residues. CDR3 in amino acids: CASSAFSSYNSPLHF. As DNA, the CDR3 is TGTGCCAGCAGTGCCTTCAGCTCCTATAATTCACCCCTCCACTTT.

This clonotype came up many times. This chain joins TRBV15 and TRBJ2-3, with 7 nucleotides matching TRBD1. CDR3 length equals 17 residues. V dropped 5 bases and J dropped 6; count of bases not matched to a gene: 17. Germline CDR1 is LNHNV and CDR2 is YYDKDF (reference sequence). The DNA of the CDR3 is TGTGCCACCAGCCAGCCTAGGGGGACAGATCTATCCGATACGCAGTATTTT. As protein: CATSQPRGTDLSDTQYF.

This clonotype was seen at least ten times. The CDR3 nucleotides are TGTGCCAGCAGGGCTCGTGACAGGGCGACAGATACGCAGTATTTT. Amino acids: CASRARDRATDTQYF. The chain is built from TRBV4-2 and TRBJ2-3; the match to TRBD1 covers 7 bases. Germline trimming cut 6 bases from V and 3 bases from J; bases unmatched to any gene: 9. The CDR3 has 15 residues. Germline CDR1 is LGHNA and CDR2 is YNFKEQ.

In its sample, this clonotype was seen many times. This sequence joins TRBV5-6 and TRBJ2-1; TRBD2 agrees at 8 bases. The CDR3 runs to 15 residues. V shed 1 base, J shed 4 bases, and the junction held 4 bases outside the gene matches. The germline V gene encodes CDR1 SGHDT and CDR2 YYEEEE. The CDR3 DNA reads TGTGCCAGCAGCTTGCGGGGGGGCCCATACAATGAGCAGTTCTTC. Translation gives CASSLRGGPYNEQFF.

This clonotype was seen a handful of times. CDR3 residues: CASSPGLFGEQFF. In nucleotides, the CDR3 is TGTGCCAGCAGCCCCGGACTTTTCGGTGAGCAGTTCTTC. The genes are TRBV7-9 and TRBJ2-1; D possibly corresponds to TRBD2 (5 bases). The CDR3 length is 13 residues. Germline V lookup: CDR1 SEHNR, CDR2 FQNEAQ (reference sequence). Trimming removed 5 bases from V and 9 bases from J, with 14 bases in between. Based on the CDR3 plus reference TRBV7-9 and TRBJ2-1, the full variable domain is DTGVSQNPRHKITKRGQNVTFRCDPISEHNRLYWYRQTLGQGPEFLTYFQNEAQLEKSRLLSDRFSAERPKGSFSTLEIQRTEQGDSAMYLCASSPGLFGEQFFGPGTRLTVL.

The CDR3 DNA sequence: TGTGCCAGTAGTATAGTTTCGGGTGTAAGGGTCACTGAAGCTTTCTTT. Its protein is CASSIVSGVRVTEAFF. The gene calls are TRBV19 and TRBJ1-1; unclear D gene. V was trimmed by 1 base and J by 4 bases, leaving 16 bases between them. Germline lookup yields CDR1 LNHDA and CDR2 SQIVND (reference sequence). CDR3 length: 16 residues.